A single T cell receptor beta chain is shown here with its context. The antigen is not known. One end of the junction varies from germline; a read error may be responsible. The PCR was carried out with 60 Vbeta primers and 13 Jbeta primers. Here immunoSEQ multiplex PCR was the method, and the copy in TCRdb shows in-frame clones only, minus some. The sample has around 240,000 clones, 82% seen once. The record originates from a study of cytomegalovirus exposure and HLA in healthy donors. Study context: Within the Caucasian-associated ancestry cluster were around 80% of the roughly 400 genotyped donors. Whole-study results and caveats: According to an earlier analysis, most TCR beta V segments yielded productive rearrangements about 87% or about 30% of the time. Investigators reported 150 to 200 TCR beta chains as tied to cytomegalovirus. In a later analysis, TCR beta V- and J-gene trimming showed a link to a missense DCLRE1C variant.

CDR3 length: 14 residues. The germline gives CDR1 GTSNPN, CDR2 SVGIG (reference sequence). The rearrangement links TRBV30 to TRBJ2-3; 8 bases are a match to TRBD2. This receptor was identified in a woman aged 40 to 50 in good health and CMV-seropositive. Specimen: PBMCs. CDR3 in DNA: TGTGCCGGGAGCATGGCGGGGGGCCAATATACGCAGTATTTT. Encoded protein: CAGSMAGGQYTQYF.